This T cell receptor (beta chain) is drawn from a study of regulatory T cells in long-lasting Graves disease listed by TCRdb under 2021. Looking at the study overall: Antithyroid drugs had been taken for less than 3 months by newly diagnosed Graves' disease patients. Persistent Graves' disease patients were compared with newly diagnosed Graves' disease patients by peripheral blood TCR sequencing and RNA sequencing. The study took place in China and was registered as a clinical trial. A total of around 35 samples underwent TCR sequencing: about 13 from persistent and around 20 from newly diagnosed Graves' disease patients.

Results the study describes overall, beyond this receptor: Sequencing and analysis were limited to the TCR beta chain. The small sample size was acknowledged by the authors as a limitation that may reduce accuracy. Peripheral blood alone was examined, since thyroid tissue, which constituted the primary lesion, could not be accessed. More public clonotypes were shared among persistent patients (about 2,800) than among newly diagnosed patients (more than 950). Lower TCR Shannon entropy and fewer highly expanded clones were observed in persistent Graves' disease patients than in newly diagnosed patients, which suggested clonal expansion.

The method behind the library was multiplex PCR. The sequencer was an Illumina HiSeq 4000. TCR beta libraries were built with iRepertoire HTBI primers and Arm-PCR amplification of CDR3 regions. PCR products were gel purified before sequencing. As for the authors' bioinformatics: Gene usage analysis of CDR3 amino acid clonotypes used the 62 TRBV and 14 to 15 TRBJ segments found across samples. COPE and FqMerger were used to merge the filtered high-quality paired reads into contigs. BLAST was used to align contigs to IMGT TRBV, TRBD and TRBJ reference genes, and CDR3 was defined according to IMGT. Clonotypes above 0.1% frequency were classified as highly expanded clones. Shannon entropy served as the measure of repertoire diversity, while the Gini coefficient captured V-J evenness. A clonotype was considered public if more than one individual shared it. TCRdb handled the public reads itself, with Q25 trimming in fastp and clone calling in MiXCR, and kept productive beta chains. Every CDR3 protein is listed once, alongside the most common genes and DNA of its rows. Clone size and V and J calls follow TCRdb, not the original study. Across this sample there are approximately 350,000 distinct CDR3 sequences, with about a sixth seen only once. The top ten constitute less than 35% of the sample.

The meaning of the sample's time point label: newly diagnosed GD, antithyroid drugs for less than 3 months. For both TCR sequencing and RNA sequencing, RNA was extracted from PBMCs in TRIzol. The diagnosis of Graves' disease followed American Thyroid Association guidelines. Patients for the study were recruited at an endocrinology department in Xi'an, China. From each patient, around 9 milliliters of peripheral blood was collected into an EDTA anticoagulant tube. Ficoll Paque Plus density gradient separation was used to isolate PBMCs, and no further T cell sorting was performed. An Agilent 2100 Bioanalyzer and agarose gel were used to check RNA quality, and a NanoDrop 2000 was used to measure RNA concentration. This clonotype was detected many times. The specificity of this receptor is unknown. Base quality data are lacking; no much larger clone is found one base away. The sample was also linked to a second study, of T cells in Graves' hyperthyroidism and ophthalmopathy. The second study's authors report: Stable Graves' hyperthyroidism was defined as no progression to ophthalmopathy during 18 months of follow-up. Hyperthyroidism patients were newly diagnosed, had a disease duration of under 2 months, and were aged 18 to 65 years. Exclusion was applied to patients with uncontrolled infections, other autoimmune diseases, pregnancy or lactation. Diagnoses relied on clinical symptoms, serum thyroxine and TRAb, thyroid ultrasound and orbital computed tomography. A first-round RT-PCR of the TCR CDR3 used the HTBI primer set with the Qiagen OneStep RT-PCR kit. Blood samples also contained most of the expanded thyroid clonotypes (frequency above 0.001), which suggests that blood repertoires may reflect thyroid immune responses. Ophthalmopathy was separated from stable hyperthyroidism by a 13 V-J signature model, with 85% to 90% sensitivity and 81% to 82% specificity obtained in cross-validation and 80%/75% obtained in testing. During validation, the model predicted progression to ophthalmopathy a median of around 7 months ahead of onset, with more than 60% sensitivity and roughly 72% specificity. A discovery cohort of about a hundred patients, approximately 44 with Graves' ophthalmopathy and fewer than 65 with stable Graves' hyperthyroidism, was used to find distinguishing TCR V-J signatures. An independent validation cohort of about 19 hyperthyroidism patients and about 16 patients who later progressed to ophthalmopathy tested prospective prediction of ophthalmopathy. The 100 discovery patients were divided at random into training and test sets in a 7:3 ratio. In about 6 Graves' hyperthyroidism patients, the study also compared T-cell repertoires from thyroid tissue with T-cell repertoires from blood. Following sampling, methimazole starting at 30 mg daily was given to hyperthyroidism patients, and high-dose intravenous methylprednisolone was given to ophthalmopathy patients. A second multiplex PCR round built the libraries, followed by size selection and purification. Sequencing of the libraries was done on an Illumina HiSeq2000 using paired-end 100 bp reads. SOAPnuke was used to process the raw data, throwing out any read that contained adapters or uncalled bases, had a mean Phred below 15, or lacked an exact constant-primer or identifier match. COPE v1.2.5 was used to merge the high-quality paired reads, and each unique nucleotide sequence was defined as a clonotype. MiTCR v1.1 was used to align the clonotypes against IMGT TRBV, TRBD and TRBJ reference segments. Only V-J combinations with frequency above 0.0001, covering approximately 99% of repertoires, were analysed. The TCS score was defined as F50 (clonal expansion) divided by E x V (chaos), with BLOSUM62-based TCRdist calculated between CDR3 peptides within each V-J. Welch's t-statistics and random forest reduced 514 V-J features to 13, which were used in a naive Bayes classifier (R e1071). Sample size was not statistically predetermined, and blinding of investigators to group allocation was not performed. TCR Vbeta CDR3 sequencing of roughly 140 peripheral blood samples (more than 40 ophthalmopathy, around 80 hyperthyroidism and some 17 progressor patients) is reported in the paper.

Sequencing was performed on peripheral blood mononuclear cells (PBMCs), taken at new diagnosis, from a patient treated with antithyroid drugs. The receptor was isolated from a man between 40 and 49 years old with Graves disease. Donor details come from another sample of the same person, matched by shared clones.

Here is the DNA: TGTGCCAGCAGCCGAGGGCGGGGTAGCAATCAGCCCCAGCATTTT. This codes for CASSRGRGSNQPQHF. This chain is built from TRBV3-1 and TRBJ1-5, with the identity of the D gene unclear. The CDR3, from cysteine to phenylalanine, totals 15 residues. The retained sequence is limited to the CDR3, 45 bases, with the frame set at the first base. The germline V gene (reference sequence) specifies LGHDT as CDR1 and YNNKEL as CDR2. Relative to germline, V is 4 bases shorter and J is 0 bases shorter, with 10 bases between their ends.